The source of this T cell receptor (beta chain) is a study of control samples from healthy donors and cancer patients. Sequencing was performed with immunoSEQ multiplex PCR; in TCRdb, only in-frame clones are kept and a portion is missing. The table includes about 140,000 clones, 80% to 90% detected once. The CDR3 length is 19 residues. After removal of 1 base from V and 1 base from J, the junction contained 13 bases not matched to a gene. The germline CDR1 and CDR2 sequences are SGHDT and YYEEEE. Sequenced sample: blood. This TCR derives from a woman in her twenties or thirties in good health. The rearrangement links TRBV5-6 to TRBJ2-4; 8 bases are shared with TRBD2. In DNA, the CDR3 is TGTGCCAGCAGCTTGTTAACTAGCGGCCCGGCCGTGGCCAAAAACATTCAGTACTTC. Translated: CASSLLTSGPAVAKNIQYF.